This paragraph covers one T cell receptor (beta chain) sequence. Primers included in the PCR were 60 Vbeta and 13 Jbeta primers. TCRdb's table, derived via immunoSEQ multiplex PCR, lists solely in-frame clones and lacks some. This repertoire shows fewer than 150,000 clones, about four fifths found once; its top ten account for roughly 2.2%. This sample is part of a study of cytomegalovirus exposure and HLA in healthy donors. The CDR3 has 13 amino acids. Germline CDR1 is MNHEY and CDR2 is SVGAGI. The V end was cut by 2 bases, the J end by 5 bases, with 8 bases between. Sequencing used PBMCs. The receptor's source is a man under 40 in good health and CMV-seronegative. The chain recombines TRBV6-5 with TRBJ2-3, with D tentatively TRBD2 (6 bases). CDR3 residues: CASSYTGEDTQYF. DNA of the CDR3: TGTGCCAGCAGTTACACGGGGGAAGATACGCAGTATTTT.